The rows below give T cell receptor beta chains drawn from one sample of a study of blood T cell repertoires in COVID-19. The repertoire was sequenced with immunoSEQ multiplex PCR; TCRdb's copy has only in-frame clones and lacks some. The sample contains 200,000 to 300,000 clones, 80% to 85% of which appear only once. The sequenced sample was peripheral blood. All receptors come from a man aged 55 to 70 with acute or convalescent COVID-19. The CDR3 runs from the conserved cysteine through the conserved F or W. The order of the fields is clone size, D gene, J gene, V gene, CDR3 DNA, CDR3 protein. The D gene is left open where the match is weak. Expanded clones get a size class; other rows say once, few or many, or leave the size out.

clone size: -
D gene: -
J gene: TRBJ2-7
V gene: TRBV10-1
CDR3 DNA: TGCGCCAGCATTTGGAGGGCTTGGAACGAGCAGTACTTC
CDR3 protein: CASIWRAWNEQYF

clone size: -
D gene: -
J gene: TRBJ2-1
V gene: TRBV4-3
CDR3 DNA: TGCGCCAGCAGCCGAGCTGCGGGGCCTATGCGGCACAATGAGCAGTTCTTC
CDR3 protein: CASSRAAGPMRHNEQFF

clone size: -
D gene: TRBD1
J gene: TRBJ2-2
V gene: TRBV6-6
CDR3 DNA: TGTGCCAGCAGTTACGAGAACAGGGGTGGAACCGGGGAGCTGTTTTTT
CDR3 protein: CASSYENRGGTGELFF

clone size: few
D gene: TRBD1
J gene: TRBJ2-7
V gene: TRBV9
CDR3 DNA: TGTGCCAGCAGCGTAGACAGGACAGGGGGAGTTGGCGAGCAGTACTTC
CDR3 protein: CASSVDRTGGVGEQYF

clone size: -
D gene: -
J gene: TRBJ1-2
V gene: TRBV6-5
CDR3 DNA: TGTGCCAGCAGGACCGCGGACAGTACTAGGGCTGGCTACACCTTC
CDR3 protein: CASRTADSTRAGYTF

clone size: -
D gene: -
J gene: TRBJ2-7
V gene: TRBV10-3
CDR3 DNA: TGTGCCATCAGCCAGACAGGCTACGAGCAGTACTTC
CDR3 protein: CAISQTGYEQYF

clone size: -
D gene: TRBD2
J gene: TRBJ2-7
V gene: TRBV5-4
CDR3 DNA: TGTGCCAGCAGTCGCGCGCCGGGACTAGCGGGAGACGAGCAGTACTTC
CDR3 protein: CASSRAPGLAGDEQYF

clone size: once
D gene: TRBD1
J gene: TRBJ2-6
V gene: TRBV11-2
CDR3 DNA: TGTGCCAGCAGCCTGACGACAGGGGGAGGTGGGGCCAACGTCCTGACTTTC
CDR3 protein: CASSLTTGGGGANVLTF

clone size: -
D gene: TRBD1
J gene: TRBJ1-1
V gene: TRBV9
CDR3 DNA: TGTGCCAGCAGCGTACTATCTGGGGGACAGGCGGGCACTGAAGCTTTCTTT
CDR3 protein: CASSVLSGGQAGTEAFF

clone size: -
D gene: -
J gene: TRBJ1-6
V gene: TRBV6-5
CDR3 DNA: TGTGCCAGCAGTTGGGGGGGCGACTCCCCGGCCCTCCACTTT
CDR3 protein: CASSWGGDSPALHF

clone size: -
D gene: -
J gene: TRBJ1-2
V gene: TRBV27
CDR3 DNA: TGTGCCAGCAGTACCCGCTGGGGGGGGCGAAACTATGGCTACACCTTC
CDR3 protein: CASSTRWGGRNYGYTF

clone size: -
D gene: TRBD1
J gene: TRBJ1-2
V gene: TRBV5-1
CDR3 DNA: TGCGCCAGCAGCTTGGACGCCGGCAGGGGGAGATTTAACTATGGCTACACCTTC
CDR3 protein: CASSLDAGRGRFNYGYTF

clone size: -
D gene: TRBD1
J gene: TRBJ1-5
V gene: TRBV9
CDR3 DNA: TGTGCCAGCAGCAAACAGGGGACGGGCAATCAGCCCCAGCATTTT
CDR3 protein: CASSKQGTGNQPQHF

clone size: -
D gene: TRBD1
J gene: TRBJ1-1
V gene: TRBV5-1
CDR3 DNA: TGCGCCAGCAGCTTGGCCAAGGGGGGACAGGGAAGGACGAACACTGAAGCTTTCTTT
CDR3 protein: CASSLAKGGQGRTNTEAFF

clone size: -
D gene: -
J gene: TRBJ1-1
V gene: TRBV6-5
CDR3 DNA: TGTGCCAGCAGACAGGGTGTAGGGAACACTGAAGCTTTCTTT
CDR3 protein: CASRQGVGNTEAFF

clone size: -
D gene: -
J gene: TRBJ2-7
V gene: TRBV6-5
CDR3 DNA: TGTGCCAGCAGTACCCCCGCGGATTACGAGCAGTACTTC
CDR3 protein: CASSTPADYEQYF

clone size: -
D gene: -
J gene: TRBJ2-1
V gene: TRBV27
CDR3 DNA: TGTGCCAGCGGCGGGGGCAAGAGGGAGCAGTTCTTC
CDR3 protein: CASGGGKREQFF

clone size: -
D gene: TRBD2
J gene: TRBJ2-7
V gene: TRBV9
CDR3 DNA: TGTGCCAGCAGCGAGAGGACTAGCGGCTCTTGGTTCGAAGAGCAGTACTTC
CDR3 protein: CASSERTSGSWFEEQYF

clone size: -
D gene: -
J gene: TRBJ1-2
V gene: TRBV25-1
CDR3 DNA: TGTGCCAGCAGTCCCGTGGGCGGACAGAACTATGGCTACACCTTC
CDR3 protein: CASSPVGGQNYGYTF

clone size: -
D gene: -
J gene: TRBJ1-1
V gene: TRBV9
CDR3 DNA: TGTGCCAGCAGCGCGCGGGGCGGGGACACTGAAGCTTTCTTT
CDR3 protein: CASSARGGDTEAFF

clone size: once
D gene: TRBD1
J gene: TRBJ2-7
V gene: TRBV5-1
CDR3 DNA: TGCGCCAGCAGCTTGGTGGGGAGCGGTTGGGACAGGAGATCCTACGAGCAGTACTTC
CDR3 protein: CASSLVGSGWDRRSYEQYF

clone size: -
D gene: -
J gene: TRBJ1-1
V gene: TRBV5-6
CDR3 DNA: TGTGCCAGCAGCGTCCCGCTATTAGGACAGCTGAACACTGAAGCTTTCTTT
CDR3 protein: CASSVPLLGQLNTEAFF

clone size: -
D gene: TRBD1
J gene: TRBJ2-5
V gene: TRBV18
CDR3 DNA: TGTGCCAGCTCACTACCCGGGACAGATGAAGAGACCCAGTACTTC
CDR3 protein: CASSLPGTDEETQYF

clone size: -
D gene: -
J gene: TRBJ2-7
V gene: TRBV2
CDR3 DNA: TGTGCCAGCAGCCAGAATCGGGACTCCTACGAGCAGTACTTC
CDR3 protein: CASSQNRDSYEQYF

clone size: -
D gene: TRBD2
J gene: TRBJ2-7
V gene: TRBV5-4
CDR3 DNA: TGTGCCAGCAGCAGCTCCGGGACTAGCTGGTACGAGCAGTACTTC
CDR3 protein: CASSSSGTSWYEQYF

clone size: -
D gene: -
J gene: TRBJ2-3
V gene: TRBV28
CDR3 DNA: TGTGCCAGCAGCCCGCCGGGCGGGGTAGGCACAGATACGCAGTATTTT
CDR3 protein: CASSPPGGVGTDTQYF

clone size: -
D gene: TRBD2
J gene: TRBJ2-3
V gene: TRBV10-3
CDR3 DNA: TGTGCCATCAGTGATCCAGCGGGGGGGCCCGATCCAGATACGCAGTATTTT
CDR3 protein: CAISDPAGGPDPDTQYF

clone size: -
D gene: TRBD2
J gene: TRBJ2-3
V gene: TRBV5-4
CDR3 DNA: TGTGCCAGCAGCTTTCCTAGCGGGAAGGATTCAGATACGCAGTATTTT
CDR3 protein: CASSFPSGKDSDTQYF

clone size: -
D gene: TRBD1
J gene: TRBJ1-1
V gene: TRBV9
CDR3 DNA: TGTGCCAGCAGCGGCGGACAGGGTTACACTGAAGCTTTCTTT
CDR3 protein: CASSGGQGYTEAFF

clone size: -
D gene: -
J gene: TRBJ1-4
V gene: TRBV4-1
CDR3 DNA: TGCGCCAGCAGCCAACCAGGGGCGGGCGAAAAACTGTTTTTT
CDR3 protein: CASSQPGAGEKLFF

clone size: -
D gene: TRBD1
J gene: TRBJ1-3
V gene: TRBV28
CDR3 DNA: TGTGCCAGCAGTTTGGACAGGGACTCTATAAACACCATATATTTT
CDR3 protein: CASSLDRDSINTIYF

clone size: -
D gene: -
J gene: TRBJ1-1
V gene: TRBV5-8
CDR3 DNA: TGTGCCAGCAGCTTGGCCCTTTTCGGGGGGCTAGACGACACTGAAGCTTTCTTT
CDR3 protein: CASSLALFGGLDDTEAFF

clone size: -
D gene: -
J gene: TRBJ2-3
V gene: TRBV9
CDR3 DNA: TGTGCCAGCAGCGTTCAGGTTTCGTTGACAGATACGCAGTATTTT
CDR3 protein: CASSVQVSLTDTQYF

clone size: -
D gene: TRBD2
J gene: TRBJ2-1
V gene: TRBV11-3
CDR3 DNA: TGTGCCAGCAGCTCTAGCGGGGGGTACAATGAGCAGTTCTTC
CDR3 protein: CASSSSGGYNEQFF

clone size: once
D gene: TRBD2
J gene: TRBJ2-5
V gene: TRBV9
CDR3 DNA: TGTGCCAGCAGCGTAGCGGGAGGACAACAAGAGACCCAGTACTTC
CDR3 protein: CASSVAGGQQETQYF

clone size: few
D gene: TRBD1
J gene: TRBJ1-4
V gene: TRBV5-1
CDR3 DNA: TGCGCCAGCAGCCCGACAGGGCAAAATGAAAAACTGTTTTTT
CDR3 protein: CASSPTGQNEKLFF

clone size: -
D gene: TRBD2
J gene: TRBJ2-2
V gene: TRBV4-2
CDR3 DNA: TGTGCCAGCAGCTCCGGGGGGACCGGGGAGCTGTTTTTT
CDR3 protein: CASSSGGTGELFF

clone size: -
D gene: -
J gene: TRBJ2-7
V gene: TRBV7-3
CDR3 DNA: TGTGCCAGCAGCTCCCCAGCTAGCTTGGGTGAGCAGTACTTC
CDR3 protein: CASSSPASLGEQYF

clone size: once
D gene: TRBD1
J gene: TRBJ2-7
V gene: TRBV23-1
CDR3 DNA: TGCGCCAGCAACCCGGGACAGGTGATCTACGAGCAGTACTTC
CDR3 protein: CASNPGQVIYEQYF

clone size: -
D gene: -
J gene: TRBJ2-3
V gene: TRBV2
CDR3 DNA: TGTGCCAGCAGTGATCTGCGGGACCTCACAGATACGCAGTATTTT
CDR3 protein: CASSDLRDLTDTQYF

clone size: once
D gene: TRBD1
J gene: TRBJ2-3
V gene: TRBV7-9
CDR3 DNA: TGTGCCAGAGAGGACAGGGGGACAGATACGCAGTATTTT
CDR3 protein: CAREDRGTDTQYF